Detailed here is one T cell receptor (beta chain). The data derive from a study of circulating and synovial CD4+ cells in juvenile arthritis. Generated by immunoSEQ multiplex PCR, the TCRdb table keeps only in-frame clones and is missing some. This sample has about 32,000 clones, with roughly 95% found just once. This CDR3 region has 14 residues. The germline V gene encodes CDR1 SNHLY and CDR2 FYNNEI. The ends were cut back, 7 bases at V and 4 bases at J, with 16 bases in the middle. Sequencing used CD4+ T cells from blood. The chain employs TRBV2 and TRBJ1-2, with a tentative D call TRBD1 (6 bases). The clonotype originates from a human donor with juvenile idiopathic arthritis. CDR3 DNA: TGTGCCAGCAAGGGGACATTCCTAGTCTATGGCTACACCTTC. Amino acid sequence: CASKGTFLVYGYTF.